This TCR beta chain was identified during a study of blood T cell repertoires in COVID-19. In its sample, this clone was seen a few times. Participants came from 20 to 25 US areas, aged roughly 18 to 90 years. Each participant's cohort was designated according to participant-reported clinical history. Cohort 3 recovery required two negative PCRs, clearance, or symptom resolution. This CDR3 has 15 amino acids. Germline trimming cut 4 bases from V and 2 bases from J; bases unmatched to any gene: 4. CDR1 and CDR2 from the germline V gene are SNHLY and FYNNEI. Using immunoSEQ multiplex PCR, the repertoire was profiled, and TCRdb retains in-frame clones only, with some absent. The repertoire includes 200,000 to 250,000 clones, about 80% of them detected once, and around 16% sits in the top ten.

This sequence originates from a man in his forties who had recovered from COVID-19. The genes are TRBV2 and TRBJ2-5, with 10 positions matching TRBD2. The specimen sequenced was PBMCs or T cells enriched from blood (not recorded which). CDR3 sequence: CASSGTSGRQETQYF. In DNA, the CDR3 is TGTGCCAGCAGTGGGACTAGCGGCCGGCAAGAGACCCAGTACTTC.